The 14 T cell receptor beta chains given below trace back to one sample, sequenced in a study of cytotoxic CD8 clonotypes in ibrutinib-treated CLL. Clones were sequenced by immunoSEQ multiplex PCR, and TCRdb holds only the in-frame ones, with some missing. Here the sample spans around 70,000 clones, about two thirds being singletons. The sequencing here drew on PBMCs, taken after 12 months of ibrutinib treatment. Every receptor here comes from a human donor with chronic lymphocytic leukemia.

The V call is TRBV6-5, the J call TRBJ1-6, with unresolved D. CDR3 size: 13 residues. The germline CDR1 and CDR2 sequences are MNHEY and SVGAGI. Trimming took 10 bases from V and 7 from J, leaving 14 bases between them. The CDR3 loop reads CATRTRRNSPLHF. DNA for the CDR3: TGTGCCACCCGGACCCGAAGGAATTCACCCCTCCACTTT.

This clone has only a few counts. The V gene is TRBV2, the J gene TRBJ1-1, with a weak D call TRBD1 (5 bases). With 9 bases removed from V and 3 bases from J, the gap between germline ends came to 14 bases. The CDR3 runs to 13 residues. The germline V gene has CDR1 SNHLY and CDR2 FYNNEI. The CDR3 sequence is CASNVGAYTEAFF. In DNA, the CDR3 is TGTGCCAGTAACGTTGGGGCGTACACTGAAGCTTTCTTT.

V and J are TRBV7-9 and TRBJ2-3; D is uncertain. V dropped 6 bases and J dropped 1 base, with 17 bases sitting between them. From germline, CDR1 is SEHNR and CDR2 FQNEAQ (reference sequence). There are 16 residues in the CDR3. CDR3 DNA sequence: TGTGCCAGCAGTCGAAGGGTAGGGCGCGGCACAGATACGCAGTATTTT. Its translation: CASSRRVGRGTDTQYF.

This clone occurred a few times. The CDR3: CASSSPGQGEKLFF. CDR3 DNA sequence: TGCGCCAGCAGCTCGCCGGGACAGGGTGAAAAACTGTTTTTT. The chain couples TRBV5-1 to TRBJ1-4; 9 bases are shared with TRBD1. This CDR3 contains 14 residues. J gave up 7 bases and V 3 bases, and 4 bases lay outside the gene matches. CDR1 and CDR2 (germline): SGHRS, YFSETQ. The full variable domain, in which reference TRBV5-1 and TRBJ1-4 provide the parts outside the CDR3, is KAGVTQTPRYLIKTRGQQVTLSCSPISGHRSVSWYQQTPGQGLQFLFEYFSETQRNKGNFPGRFSGRQFSNSRSEMNVSTLELGDSALYLCASSSPGQGEKLFFGSGTQLSVL.

The V and J genes are TRBV18 and TRBJ2-5, with D perhaps given as TRBD1 or TRBD2 (5 bases each). The CDR3 spans 15 residues. Germline V gives CDR1 KGHSH, CDR2 LQKENI. V dropped 3 bases and J dropped 4 bases, with 15 bases sitting between them. CDR3 coding DNA: TGTGCCAGCTCACCCCGCGAGGGGTTAGGAGAGACCCAGTACTTC. Translating it yields CASSPREGLGETQYF.

The chain joins TRBV19 to TRBJ1-5; weak D call: TRBD1 (5 bases). The CDR3 has 14 amino acids. Trimming took 4 bases from V and 7 from J, leaving 14 bases between them. The germline V gene encodes CDR1 LNHDA and CDR2 SQIVND (reference sequence). The CDR3 region has the DNA TGTGCCAGTAGTACCGGGGACGGAATCCAGCCCCAGCATTTT. Protein sequence: CASSTGDGIQPQHF.

The rearrangement links TRBV19 to TRBJ1-2; D uncertain. This CDR3 has 15 amino acids. Trimming left V 7 bases short and J 2 bases short, with 17 bases between. Germline CDR1 and CDR2: LNHDA and SQIVND (reference sequence). CDR3: CASTNPRAVNYGYTF. Here the CDR3 DNA reads TGTGCCAGTACCAATCCGAGGGCGGTGAACTATGGCTACACCTTC. The full variable domain, rest sourced from reference TRBV19 and TRBJ1-2, is DGGITQSPKYLFRKEGQNVTLSCEQNLNHDAMYWYRQDPGQGLRLIYYSQIVNDFQKGDIAEGYSVSREKKESFPLTVTSAQKNPTAFYLCASTNPRAVNYGYTFGSGTRLTVV.

The chain carries TRBV29-1 and TRBJ2-7; 11 positions agree with TRBD1. CDR3 length equals 13 residues. Losses at the gene ends were 7 bases for V and 2 bases for J; bases not matched to a gene: 4. CDR1 SQVTM and CDR2 ANQGSEA come from the germline V gene. The CDR3 region is CSAGQGATYEQYF. The CDR3 DNA follows: TGCAGCGCCGGACAGGGGGCGACCTACGAGCAGTACTTC.

This chain uses TRBV7-9 with TRBJ1-4; no clear D gene. V lost 0 bases and J lost 7, with 9 bases in between. The germline gives CDR1 SEHNR, CDR2 FQNEAQ (reference sequence). This CDR3 comprises 14 residues. CDR3 region: CASSLASGIEKLFF. CDR3 nucleotide sequence: TGTGCCAGCAGCTTAGCCTCCGGTATTGAAAAACTGTTTTTT.

This chain links TRBV7-2 with TRBJ2-1; 10 bases map to TRBD2. The CDR3 is 15 residues long. Germline CDR1 SGHTA, CDR2 FQGNSA. After removal of 5 bases from V and 6 bases from J, the junction contained 7 bases not matched to a gene. DNA for the CDR3: TGTGCCAGCAGCCAGACCAGCGGGGGGGTCAATGAGCAGTTCTTC. Its protein is CASSQTSGGVNEQFF.

The chain links TRBV2 to TRBJ2-7, with D possibly matching TRBD2 (6 bases). The germline V and J ends were trimmed by 8 bases and 0 bases, with 17 bases remaining between them. This CDR3 contains 15 residues. CDR1 SNHLY and CDR2 FYNNEI come from the germline V gene. CDR3 in DNA: TGTGCCAGCCCTGGGGCGGGGCCAAGCTCCTACGAGCAGTACTTC. Translation: CASPGAGPSSYEQYF.

This rearrangement joins TRBV7-2 to TRBJ2-5; 7 bases are a match to TRBD1. This CDR3 is built from 15 residues. The J segment lost 2 bases and the V segment lost 5 bases, leaving 8 bases of the junction unmatched. From germline, CDR1 is SGHTA and CDR2 FQGNSA. CDR3 in DNA: TGTGCCAGCAGCCCTCGGGACAGATCACAAGAGACCCAGTACTTC. Translating gives CASSPRDRSQETQYF. The full variable domain, its missing parts supplied by reference TRBV7-2 and TRBJ2-5, is GAGVSQSPSNKVTEKGKDVELRCDPISGHTALYWYRQSLGQGLEFLIYFQGNSAPDKSGLPSDRFSAERTGGSVSTLTIQRTQQEDSAVYLCASSPRDRSQETQYFGPGTRLLVL.

The rearrangement uses TRBV6-6 and TRBJ2-4; D possibly corresponds to TRBD2 (7 bases). Germline values: CDR1 MNHNY, CDR2 SVGAGI (reference sequence). The germline V and J ends were trimmed by 6 bases and 1 base, with 16 bases remaining between them. The CDR3 covers 16 residues. The CDR3 DNA sequence: TGTGCCAGCAGGCCAACAGGGAGGGGGGCCAAAAACATTCAGTACTTC. Translating gives CASRPTGRGAKNIQYF.

This chain joins TRBV18 and TRBJ1-5; TRBD1 aligns across 9 bases. CDR3 size: 18 residues. J gave up 2 bases and V 4 bases, and 12 bases lay outside the gene matches. CDR1 is KGHSH and CDR2 is LQKENI in the germline V gene. The CDR3 DNA follows: TGTGCCAGCTCACTGGGGACAGGGTCTTCCCTTCGCAATCAGCCCCAGCATTTT. Encoded protein: CASSLGTGSSLRNQPQHF.